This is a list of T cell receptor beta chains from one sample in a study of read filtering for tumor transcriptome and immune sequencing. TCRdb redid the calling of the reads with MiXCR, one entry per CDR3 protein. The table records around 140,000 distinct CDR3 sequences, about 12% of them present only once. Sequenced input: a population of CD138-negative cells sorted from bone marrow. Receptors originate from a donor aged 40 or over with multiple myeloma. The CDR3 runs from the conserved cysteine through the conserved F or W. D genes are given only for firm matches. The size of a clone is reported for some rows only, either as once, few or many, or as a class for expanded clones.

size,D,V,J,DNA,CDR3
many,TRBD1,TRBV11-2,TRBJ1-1,TGTGCCAGCAGACGGACAGGGGTTGACACTGAAGCTTTCTTT,CASRRTGVDTEAFF
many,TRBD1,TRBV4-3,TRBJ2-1,TGCGCCAGCAGCCTTACGACAGGGCCCTACAATGAGCAGTTCTTC,CASSLTTGPYNEQFF
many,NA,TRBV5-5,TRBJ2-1,TGTGCCAGCAGCAATGGGGGGACAACTTACAATGAGCAGTTCTTC,CASSNGGTTYNEQFF
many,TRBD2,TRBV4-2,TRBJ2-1,TGTGCCAGCAGCCAAGCCCCGGGGGAGCGGGAGCCCTACAATGAGCAGTTCTTC,CASSQAPGEREPYNEQFF
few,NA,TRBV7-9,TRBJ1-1,TGTGCCAGCAGCTCAAGAAGGACAGTCGCCGACACTGAAGCTTTCTTT,CASSSRRTVADTEAFF
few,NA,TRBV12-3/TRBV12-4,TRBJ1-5,TGTGCCAGCAGTTTAGAGGTCGATCAGCCCCAGCATTTT,CASSLEVDQPQHF
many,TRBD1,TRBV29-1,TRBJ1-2,TGCAGCGTTGGAATACAGGGGGCGTACTATGGCTACACCTTC,CSVGIQGAYYGYTF
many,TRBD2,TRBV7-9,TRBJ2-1,TGTGCCAGCAGCTTACTAGCGGGAGACAATGAGCAGTTCTTC,CASSLLAGDNEQFF
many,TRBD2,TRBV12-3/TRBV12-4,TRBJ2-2,TGTGCCAGTCTAGCGGGACTGAACACCGGGGAGCTGTTTTTT,CASLAGLNTGELFF
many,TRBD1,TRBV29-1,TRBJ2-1,TGCAGCGTTTGGGACAGGGTTGGTGAGCAGTTCTTC,CSVWDRVGEQFF
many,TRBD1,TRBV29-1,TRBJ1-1,TGCAGCTCGGACAGGGCTTGGAACACTGAAGCTTTCTTT,CSSDRAWNTEAFF
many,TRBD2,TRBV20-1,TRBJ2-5,TGCAGTGCTAGAATGACTAGCGGGAGCAGGGAAGAGACCCAGTACTTC,CSARMTSGSREETQYF
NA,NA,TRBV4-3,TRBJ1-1,TGCGCCAGCAGCCAAGAAACGGGGATTGGGAACACTGAAGCTTTCTTT,CASSQETGIGNTEAFF